This T cell receptor (beta chain) was obtained from a study of shared clonotypes between healthy human individuals. Study-wide context: Aged 18 to 49, the donors were two women and three men.

An assay was performed, and its level was deep. In the original processing: For the immunoSEQ data, sequences were junction-only without quality scores, so filtering differed. Measured with immunoSEQ multiplex PCR; TCRdb has only the in-frame clones, and not every one. That table gives V, J and clone size, and the DNA gave D and trimming. The table shows about 100,000 clones, with less than 50% occurring only once. The CDR3 extends over 13 amino acids. V shed 4 bases and J 1 base; nucleotides not matched to a gene: 2. CDR1 SQVTM and CDR2 ANQGSEA come from the germline V gene. The gene calls are TRBV29-1 and TRBJ1-1, with 8 bases matching TRBD1. The receptor was derived from a woman aged 40 to 55 in good health. Some clones in this sample may be carry-over from other donors' samples. Sequencing was done on a sample of PBMCs. The CDR3 here is CSVATGGNTEAFF. In DNA, the CDR3 is TGCAGCGTTGCCACAGGGGGGAACACTGAAGCTTTCTTT.